These 10 T cell receptor beta chains were sequenced from one sample in a study of PD-1 blockade in classical Hodgkin lymphoma. Following autologous stem cell transplantation, relapse occurred in every patient, and exposure to brentuximab vedotin varied. Profiled with immunoSEQ multiplex PCR; TCRdb holds only in-frame clones, not every one. The data contain around 41,000 clones, 76% of them singletons. The sequencing here drew on peripheral blood mononuclear cells (PBMCs), taken at baseline. Receptors originate from a human donor with classical Hodgkin lymphoma.

The rearrangement uses TRBV6-5 and TRBJ2-4; TRBD1 agrees at 10 bases. V shed 3 bases and J 7 bases; nucleotides not matched to a gene: 3. The CDR3 is made up of 14 amino acids. Germline CDR1 MNHEY, CDR2 SVGAGI. The DNA of the CDR3 is TGTGCCAGCAGTTATTCGGGACAGGGGAACATTCAGTACTTC. Translation: CASSYSGQGNIQYF.

This chain links TRBV29-1 with TRBJ2-7; possible D gene TRBD2, 6 bases. Between the trimmed V and J ends, which lost 6 bases and 4 bases, there was a span of 13 bases. Germline lookup yields CDR1 SQVTM and CDR2 ANQGSEA. The CDR3 length is 12 residues. The CDR3 DNA reads TGCAGCGTCAGCGGGCTTCTTTACGAGCAGTACTTC. Its translation is CSVSGLLYEQYF.

This chain connects TRBV9 to TRBJ1-1; TRBD1 might be the D (5 bases). Germline V lookup: CDR1 SGDLS, CDR2 YYNGEE. The CDR3 is 15 residues long. Trimming removed 5 bases at V and 0 bases at J, with 14 bases between. This CDR3 is CASSLDSYMNTEAFF. CDR3 DNA: TGTGCCAGCAGTCTTGACAGCTACATGAACACTGAAGCTTTCTTT. Full variable domain (remainder filled in from reference TRBV9 and TRBJ1-1): DSGVTQTPKHLITATGQRVTLRCSPRSGDLSVYWYQQSLDQGLQFLIQYYNGEERAKGNILERFSAQQFPDLHSELNLSSLELGDSALYFCASSLDSYMNTEAFFGQGTRLTVV.

The CDR3 nucleotides are TGTGCCAGTAGCCCACAGAGGGAGTTGAACAATGAGCAGTTCTTC. Its translation is CASSPQRELNNEQFF. The chain joins TRBV19 to TRBJ2-1, with D perhaps matching TRBD2 (5 bases). Trimming cost V 6 bases and J 5 bases, with 17 bases left between them. The CDR3 sequence is 15 residues long. The germline gives CDR1 LNHDA, CDR2 SQIVND (reference sequence).

This clone is classed as medium-sized (0.01 to 0.1%). The chain has TRBV2 and TRBJ2-7; the D is unclear. Trimming took off 3 bases at V and 6 bases at J, with 3 bases between the two ends. CDR1 and CDR2 (germline): SNHLY, FYNNEI. The CDR3 is 10 residues long. The CDR3 here is CASSDIEQYF. In DNA form, the CDR3 reads TGTGCCAGCAGTGATATCGAGCAGTACTTC.

This chain's CDR3 is CASSLGGANTGELFF. DNA for the CDR3: TGTGCCAGCAGCTTAGGCGGCGCCAACACCGGGGAGCTGTTTTTT. V usage is TRBV11-3 and J usage is TRBJ2-2; D call uncertain. The CDR3 is 15 residues long. Germline CDR1 is SGHNT and CDR2 is YENEEA. The V and J ends lost 1 base and 2 bases respectively, with 8 bases between them.

This chain uses TRBV5-1 with TRBJ2-3; TRBD2 matches 10 bases. The CDR3 is 17 amino acids. V dropped 3 bases and J dropped 2; count of bases not matched to a gene: 9. Per germline, CDR1 SGHRS and CDR2 YFSETQ. CDR3 bases: TGCGCCAGCAGCTCCAATCCTAGCGGGGGCACCACAGATACGCAGTATTTT. Translated: CASSSNPSGGTTDTQYF.

This chain uses TRBV7-2 with TRBJ2-3; 7 positions match TRBD2. V lost 0 bases and J lost 4; bases outside the gene matches: 7. CDR1 and CDR2 (germline): SGHTA, FQGNSA. This CDR3 is 16 amino acids long. The CDR3 is CASSLARREISDTQYF. CDR3 nucleotide sequence: TGTGCCAGCAGCTTAGCGCGGCGGGAGATCTCAGATACGCAGTATTTT.

The chain uses TRBV6-6 and TRBJ2-5; 7 positions agree with TRBD2. This CDR3 has 16 amino acids. Losses at the gene ends were 2 bases for V and 6 bases for J; bases not matched to a gene: 12. CDR1 and CDR2 from the germline V gene are MNHNY and SVGAGI (reference sequence). CDR3 region: CASSYVGGKSLKTQYF. The CDR3 nucleotides are TGTGCCAGCAGTTACGTCGGGGGGAAATCTTTGAAGACCCAGTACTTC.

The rearrangement links TRBV6-5 to TRBJ2-7; 10 nucleotides match TRBD1. The CDR3 is made up of 15 amino acids. Germline V gene lookup returns CDR1 MNHEY and CDR2 SVGAGI. V shed 7 bases and J 3 bases; nucleotides not matched to a gene: 9. As DNA, the CDR3 is TGTGCCAGCACCCATGCCGGGACAGGGGTCTACGAGCAGTACTTC. Protein: CASTHAGTGVYEQYF.